This record concerns one T cell receptor beta chain sequence. Assay: immunoSEQ multiplex PCR; the TCRdb copy retains only in-frame clones and omits some. The sample carries approximately 190,000 clones, approximately 83% recorded once. This sample was included in a study of blood T cell repertoires in COVID-19. Two negative PCRs, clearance, or symptom resolution were required of recovered Cohort 3 donors. V was trimmed by 8 bases and J by 5 bases, leaving 9 bases between them. The CDR3 runs to 11 residues. Germline values: CDR1 SGHTA, CDR2 FQGTGA. The sequence derives from a man aged 35 to 55 who had recovered from COVID-19. What was sequenced was PBMCs or T cells enriched from blood (not recorded which). The chain links TRBV7-3 to TRBJ1-1; possible D gene TRBD1, 5 bases. CDR3 sequence: CASRGDTEAFF. The DNA for the CDR3 is TGTGCCAGCCGGGGGGATACTGAAGCTTTCTTT. The entire variable domain, with the rest obtained from reference TRBV7-3 and TRBJ1-1, is as follows: GAGVSQTPSNKVTEKGKYVELRCDPISGHTALYWYRQSLGQGPEFLIYFQGTGAADDSGLPNDRFFAVRPEGSVSTLKIQRTERGDSAVYLCASRGDTEAFFGQGTRLTVV.